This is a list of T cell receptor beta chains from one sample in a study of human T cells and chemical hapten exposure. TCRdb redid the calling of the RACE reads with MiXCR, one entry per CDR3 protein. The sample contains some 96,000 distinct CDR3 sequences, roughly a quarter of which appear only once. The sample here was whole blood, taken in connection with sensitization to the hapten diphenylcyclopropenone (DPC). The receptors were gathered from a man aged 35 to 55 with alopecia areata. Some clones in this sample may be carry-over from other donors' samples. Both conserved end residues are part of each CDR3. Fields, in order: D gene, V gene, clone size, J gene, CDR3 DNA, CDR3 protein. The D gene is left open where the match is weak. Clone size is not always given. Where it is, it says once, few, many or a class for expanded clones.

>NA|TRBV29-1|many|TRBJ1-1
TGCAGCGTTGCTGAAGTTCTGAACACTGAAGCTTTCTTT
CSVAEVLNTEAFF
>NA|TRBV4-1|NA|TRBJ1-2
TGCGCCAGCAGCCCAGCGAGCAGTGGATCTAACTATGGCTACACCTTC
CASSPASSGSNYGYTF
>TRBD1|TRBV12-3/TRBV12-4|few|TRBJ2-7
TGTGCCAGCAGTTCCCGACAGGGAAGAACCTACGAGCAGTACTTC
CASSSRQGRTYEQYF
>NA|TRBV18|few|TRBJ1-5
TGTGCCAGCTCACCGGCCGAAGGAAATCAGCCCCAGCATTTT
CASSPAEGNQPQHF
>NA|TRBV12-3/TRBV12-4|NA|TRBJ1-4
TGTGCCAGCAGTTTATTTCGGGGGCCATCTGAAAAACTGTTTTTT
CASSLFRGPSEKLFF
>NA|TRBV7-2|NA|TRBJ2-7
TGTGCCAGCAGCTTTATGGCTAGCCCAACAGCTTACGAGCAGTACTTC
CASSFMASPTAYEQYF
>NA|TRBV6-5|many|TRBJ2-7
TGTGCCAGCACCCTCCCAGGCCCAGGAAACGAGCAGTACTTC
CASTLPGPGNEQYF
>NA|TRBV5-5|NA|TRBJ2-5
TGTGCCAGCAGCCCGGGACCGCGGAGGGAAGAGACCCAGTACTTC
CASSPGPRREETQYF
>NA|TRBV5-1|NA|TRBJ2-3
TGCGCCAGCAGCCGGGACGGAGACCGACGGACAGATACGCAGTATTTT
CASSRDGDRRTDTQYF
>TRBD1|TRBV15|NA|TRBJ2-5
TGTGCCACCAGCTCCCGGGACAGGGGGCTAGGAGAGACCCAGTACTTC
CATSSRDRGLGETQYF
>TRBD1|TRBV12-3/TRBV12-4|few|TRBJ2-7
TGTGCCAGCAGTTTAGGAGCGGGACAGGGTCCCTACGAGCAGTACTTC
CASSLGAGQGPYEQYF
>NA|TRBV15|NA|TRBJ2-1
TGTGCCACCAGCAGAGAAGCGTCTGACAATGAGCAGTTCTTC
CATSREASDNEQFF
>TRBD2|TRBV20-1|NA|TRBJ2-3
TGCAGTGCTAGAACTCGGACTAGCTCTCCGGGCACAGATACGCAGTATTTT
CSARTRTSSPGTDTQYF
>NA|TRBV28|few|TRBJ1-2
TGTGCCAGCAGTTTTGGGCAGGCTAACTATGGCTACACCTTC
CASSFGQANYGYTF
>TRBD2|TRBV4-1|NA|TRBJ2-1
TGCGCCAGCAGCCAAGTCCTAGCGGGAAGGTACAATGAGCAGTTCTTC
CASSQVLAGRYNEQFF
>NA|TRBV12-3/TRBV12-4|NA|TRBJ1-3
TGTGCCAGCAGCACCACCGGGACAGGAAACACCATATATTTT
CASSTTGTGNTIYF
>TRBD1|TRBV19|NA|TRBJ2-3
TGTGCCAGTAGTATGCCCGGGACAGGGGAAGGAAATACGCAGTATTTT
CASSMPGTGEGNTQYF
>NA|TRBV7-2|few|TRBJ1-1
TGTGCCAGCAGCGGGATAATGAGGGTCGGTGAAGCTTTCTTT
CASSGIMRVGEAFF
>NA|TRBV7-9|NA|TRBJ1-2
TGTGCCAGCAGCTTAGTCAGGGCCTCTAACTATGGCTACACCTTC
CASSLVRASNYGYTF
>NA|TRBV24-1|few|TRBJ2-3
TGTGCCACCAGTGATACGGGCCGCCACCTAGCCTCCACCCCCACAGATACGCAGTATTTT
CATSDTGRHLASTPTDTQYF
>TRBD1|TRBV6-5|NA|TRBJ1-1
TGTGCCAGCAGCTCCGGACAGGGGGCCATGAACACTGAAGCTTTCTTT
CASSSGQGAMNTEAFF
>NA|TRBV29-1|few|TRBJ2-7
TGCAGCGGCATCGTTTTGGGCGAGCAGTACTTC
CSGIVLGEQYF
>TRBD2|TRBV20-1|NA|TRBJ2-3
TGCAGTGCTCTTGATAGCGGGAAAGGGATGGGCACGCAGTATTTT
CSALDSGKGMGTQYF
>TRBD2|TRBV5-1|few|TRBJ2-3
TGCGCCAGCAGCGAGGGACTAGCCCGTAAGGATACGCAGTATTTT
CASSEGLARKDTQYF
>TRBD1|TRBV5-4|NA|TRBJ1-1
TGTGCCAGCAGCTTGACAGGGGCACCTGAAGCTTTCTTT
CASSLTGAPEAFF
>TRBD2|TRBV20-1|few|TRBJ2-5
TGCAGTGCTGACCTCCAGACGCGCGGGACTAGGAAAGAGACCCAGTACTTC
CSADLQTRGTRKETQYF
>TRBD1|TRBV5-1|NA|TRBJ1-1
TGCGCCAGCAGCCCCGGGACAGGGGACACTGAAGCTTTCTTT
CASSPGTGDTEAFF
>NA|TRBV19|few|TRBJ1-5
TGTGCCAGTAGTACTCACAGGGGCAATCAGCCCCAGCATTTT
CASSTHRGNQPQHF
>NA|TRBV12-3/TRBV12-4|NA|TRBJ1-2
TGTGCCAGCAGTCCGGGGCATCCTACCGTTTATGGCTACACCTTC
CASSPGHPTVYGYTF
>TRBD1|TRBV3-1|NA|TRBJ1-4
TGTGCCAGCAGCCCCACAGGGGGCGGAAAACTGTTTTTT
CASSPTGGGKLFF
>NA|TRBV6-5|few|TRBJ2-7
TGTGCCAGCAGGCGGGATATATCAAGTAGGCAGTACTTC
CASRRDISSRQYF
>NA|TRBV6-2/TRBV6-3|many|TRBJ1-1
TGTGCCAGCAGTTACGGGGACAACACTGAAGCTTTCTTT
CASSYGDNTEAFF
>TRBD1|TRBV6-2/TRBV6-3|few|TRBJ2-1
TGTGCCAGCAGTTTCCGGGACAGGGGGTACAATGAGCAGTTCTTC
CASSFRDRGYNEQFF
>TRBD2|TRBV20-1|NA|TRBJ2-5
TGCAGTGCAAAAGTAGGTAGCGGGAGACAAGAGACCCAGTACTTC
CSAKVGSGRQETQYF
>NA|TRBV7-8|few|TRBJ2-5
TGTGCCAGCAGCTTAGGCGGAGCCTTGTACCAAGAGACCCAGTACTTC
CASSLGGALYQETQYF
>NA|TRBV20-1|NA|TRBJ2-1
TGCAGTGCTCCCGACTGGCTCGGGGTAAATGAGCAGTTCTTC
CSAPDWLGVNEQFF
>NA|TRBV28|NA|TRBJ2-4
TGTGCCAGCAGAGAGGGGGCCAAAAACATTCAGTACTTC
CASREGAKNIQYF
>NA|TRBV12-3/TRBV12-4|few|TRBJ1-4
TGTGCCAGCACCCGGACAGACTTTAATGAAAAACTGTTTTTT
CASTRTDFNEKLFF
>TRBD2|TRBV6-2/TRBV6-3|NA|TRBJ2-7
TGTGCCAGCAGACCGGGACTAGCATACGAGCAGTACTTC
CASRPGLAYEQYF
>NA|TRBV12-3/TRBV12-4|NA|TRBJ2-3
TGTGCCAGCAGGCGCGGGACAGACCTTATCGGAGATACGCAGTATTTT
CASRRGTDLIGDTQYF
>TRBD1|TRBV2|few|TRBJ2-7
TGTGCCAGCAGTGAATGGGACAGGGCTTCCGAGCAGTACTTC
CASSEWDRASEQYF
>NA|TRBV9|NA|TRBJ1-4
TGTGCCAGCAGCGCGCAACACCAAGCGGGAGAAAAACTGTTTTTT
CASSAQHQAGEKLFF
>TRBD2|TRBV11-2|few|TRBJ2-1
TGTGCCAGCAGCCCTAACCCGGGACTAGCGGGAGGCGGTGAGCAGTTCTTC
CASSPNPGLAGGGEQFF
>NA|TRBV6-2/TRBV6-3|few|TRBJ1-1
TGTGCCAGCAGTTTAGCAGGGGCCGGTATCGGACGCGCTTTCTTT
CASSLAGAGIGRAFF
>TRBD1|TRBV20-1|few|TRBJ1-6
TGCAGTGCCTCTCCCTTGGACAGGCGGGATTCACCCCTCCACTTT
CSASPLDRRDSPLHF
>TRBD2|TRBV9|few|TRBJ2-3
TGTGCCAGCAGCGCGACTAGCGGGAGTACAGATACGCAGTATTTT
CASSATSGSTDTQYF